There are a few counts of the clone carrying this TCR beta chain. The sample comes from a study of blood T cell repertoires in COVID-19. Study context: Nucleic acid was either cDNA or gDNA, and it came from T cells, B-cell-depleted T cells, or PBMCs.

Trimming stripped 7 bases from V and 3 bases from J, with 17 bases between. The CDR3 is 15 residues long. CDR1 and CDR2 (germline): SGHRS, YFSETQ. Original analysis: How many nucleated cells were present was estimated from reference gene primer amplification. Here immunoSEQ multiplex PCR was the method, and the copy in TCRdb shows in-frame clones only, minus some. V, J and clone size are those of that table, while D and trimming were read from the DNA. The sample lists 65,000 or so clones; 87% were seen once. The gene calls are TRBV5-1 and TRBJ2-1, with D maybe TRBD2 (6 bases). The TCR comes from a human donor with acute or convalescent COVID-19. The donor label of this sample is uncertain. The specimen was peripheral blood. CDR3 in DNA: TGCGCCAGCGTCCCCTTGGAGGGAGTCTACAATGAGCAGTTCTTC. This gives the protein CASVPLEGVYNEQFF.